A selection of T cell receptor beta chains follows, all from one sample in a study of control samples from healthy donors and cancer patients. This table comes from immunoSEQ multiplex PCR, and its TCRdb copy is limited to in-frame clones, with some not included. The sample carries 150,000 to 200,000 clones, approximately 95% recorded once. Specimen: blood. These receptors originate from a man aged 18-30 years in good health. Both conserved end residues are part of each CDR3. The D gene is left open where the match is weak. Rows give clone size only sometimes, using once, few, many, or a class for an expanded clone.

V,D,J,size,CDR3,DNA
TRBV7-2,-,TRBJ2-5,-,CASSLEGGETQYF,TGTGCCAGCAGCTTAGAGGGGGGAGAGACCCAGTACTTC
TRBV7-9,-,TRBJ2-1,once,CASSYTGSDNEQFF,TGTGCCAGCAGTTACACGGGGTCGGACAATGAGCAGTTCTTC
TRBV9,-,TRBJ1-4,-,CASSVGAGRDEKLFF,TGTGCCAGCAGCGTAGGGGCAGGACGGGATGAAAAACTGTTTTTT
TRBV5-1,-,TRBJ2-5,-,CASSTPGSQETQYF,TGCGCCAGCAGCACCCCCGGGTCCCAAGAGACCCAGTACTTC
TRBV12-5,-,TRBJ2-1,-,CASGLPVRDSPDNEQFF,TGTGCTAGTGGTTTGCCCGTCCGGGACTCTCCCGACAATGAGCAGTTCTTC
TRBV5-6,-,TRBJ1-3,-,CASSFVSGNTIYF,TGTGCCAGCAGCTTTGTCTCTGGAAACACCATATATTTT
TRBV18,-,TRBJ2-5,-,CASSPDVETQYF,TGTGCCAGCTCACCAGATGTTGAGACCCAGTACTTC
TRBV5-4,-,TRBJ1-2,-,CASSLEGYGYTF,TGTGCCAGCAGCTTGGAGGGATATGGCTACACCTTC
TRBV12-3/TRBV12-4,-,TRBJ1-3,-,CASSRPLRTIYF,TGTGCCAGCAGTCGACCCCTCCGCACCATATATTTT
TRBV24-1,-,TRBJ2-2,-,CATSDPGTGELFF,TGTGCCACCAGTGATCCAGGCACCGGGGAGCTGTTTTTT
TRBV4-1,-,TRBJ1-5,-,CASSQGFRTDELYSNQPQHF,TGCGCCAGCAGCCAAGGATTCAGGACGGACGAGTTATATAGCAATCAGCCCCAGCATTTT
TRBV12-3/TRBV12-4,-,TRBJ1-1,-,CASRVGENTEAFF,TGTGCCAGCAGGGTGGGAGAGAACACTGAAGCTTTCTTT
TRBV28,TRBD1,TRBJ1-4,-,CASSDLRGRNEKLFF,TGTGCCAGCAGTGATCTCAGGGGGCGCAATGAAAAACTGTTTTTT
TRBV5-4,-,TRBJ1-2,-,CASSLGRQPYGYTF,TGTGCCAGCAGCTTGGGTCGGCAGCCCTATGGCTACACCTTC
TRBV11-1,-,TRBJ1-1,-,CATSRGRGRMDTEAFF,TGTGCCACCAGTCGAGGCAGGGGCCGGATGGACACTGAAGCTTTCTTT
TRBV7-9,-,TRBJ1-5,-,CASSLAGGNQPQHF,TGTGCCAGCAGCTTAGCGGGGGGAAATCAGCCCCAGCATTTT
TRBV6-6,-,TRBJ1-2,-,CASSYIGGLNYGYTF,TGTGCCAGCAGTTACATCGGGGGCTTAAACTATGGCTACACCTTC
TRBV30,-,TRBJ1-6,-,CAWKRDPKGSPLHF,TGTGCCTGGAAAAGGGACCCCAAGGGTTCACCCCTCCACTTT
TRBV12-3/TRBV12-4,-,TRBJ2-1,-,CASSRDIHNEQFF,TGTGCCAGCAGCCGGGACATTCATAATGAGCAGTTCTTC
TRBV18,TRBD2,TRBJ2-5,once,CASSPPASGETQYF,TGTGCCAGCTCACCACCGGCTAGCGGGGAGACCCAGTACTTC
TRBV28,TRBD2,TRBJ2-3,-,CATIKGGGRTDTQYF,TGTGCCACCATTAAGGGCGGGGGTCGCACAGATACGCAGTATTTT
TRBV5-1,-,TRBJ1-6,-,CASSLDGSSYNSPLHF,TGCGCCAGCAGCTTGGATGGCAGCTCCTATAATTCACCCCTCCACTTT
TRBV6-5,TRBD1,TRBJ2-3,-,CASSYRTGASTDTQYF,TGTGCCAGCAGTTATAGGACAGGGGCCTCCACAGATACGCAGTATTTT
TRBV18,-,TRBJ1-4,-,CASSPRAAGRTNEKLFF,TGTGCCAGCTCACCAAGGGCCGCCGGGAGGACTAATGAAAAACTGTTTTTT
TRBV5-1,TRBD2,TRBJ2-1,-,CARWSGGYNEQFF,TGCGCCAGATGGTCGGGGGGCTACAATGAGCAGTTCTTC